What follows is one T cell receptor beta chain and its context. Its antigen is still unknown. An end of the junction does not agree with germline; a read error may underlie this. This record belongs to a study of tumor-infiltrating lymphocytes in glioblastoma multiforme. CDR1 and CDR2 (germline): MNHEY, SVGEGT. This CDR3 has 14 residues. General study findings and limits: Clone frequencies may be distorted by unequal TCR transcripts per cell. Just one glioblastoma patient contributed to the TCR-mutation comparison.

Three nested ARM-PCR rounds with V-beta and C-beta primers built TCRB libraries. Each CDR3 protein is one row after TCRdb ran MiXCR on the multiplex PCR reads. The sample includes under 35,000 distinct CDR3 sequences, roughly 64% of them seen just once. The sequenced material came from brain tumor tissue. The sequence came from a male donor with glioblastoma. This sequence joins TRBV6-2 or TRBV6-3 and TRBJ2-7; 7 nucleotides match TRBD2. The CDR3 spells CAGRLGASGYKQYF. CDR3 coding DNA: TGTGCCGGCAGGCTTGGGGCTAGCGGTTACAAGCAGTACTTC.